This entry concerns a single T cell receptor (beta chain). Its target is unknown. The CDR3 contains 13 residues. The V gene's germline CDR1 is SQVTM and CDR2 ANQGSEA. The V and J ends lost 5 bases and 5 bases respectively, with 15 bases between them. This sample was taken from a study of CD8+ T cells in alopecia areata. The overall study: Twice daily, treated patients received 5 to 10 mg of oral tofacitinib. Whole-study results and caveats: Clonality was higher in lesional than normal scalp, especially in alopecia totalis/universalis. One nonresponder makes the tie between baseline CD8+ expansion and response uncertain.

Treatment here: oral pan-JAK inhibitor, 5-10 mg twice daily. TCR sequencing used cDNA made by reverse transcription of extracted RNA. Some clones are missing from TCRdb's copy, which holds only in-frame ones; the method was immunoSEQ multiplex PCR. The sample yields approximately 280,000 clones, 55% to 70% seen once. The V and J genes are TRBV29-1 and TRBJ1-2; no definite D call. Sequencing used CD4+ T cells sorted from blood, obtained at week 24, from a patient treated with tofacitinib. The sequence came from a human donor with alopecia areata. The CDR3 DNA sequence: TGCAGCGTTTCTGGAGGGCCCGCTTATGGCTACACCTTC. Protein: CSVSGGPAYGYTF.